This TCR beta chain was captured in a study of beta chain features in type 1 diabetes. The wider study: Age, gender, cell numbers and subset yield matched between patients and controls. Examination of sorted cells across all samples involved 90 million to 120 million cells.

Via the markers CD45RO/CCR7/CD25/CD127/CD95/CD27, stem cell-like memory, regulatory, central memory and naive CD4+ cells were sorted. This CDR3 is 12 amino acids long. V shed 6 bases, J shed 10 bases, and the junction held 6 bases outside the gene matches. Germline CDR1 and CDR2: MNHEY and SVGAGI. This clone occurred a few times. TCRB transcripts that were expressed got sequenced, as all of the isolated RNA had been reverse transcribed. TCRdb's table, derived via immunoSEQ multiplex PCR, lists solely in-frame clones and lacks some. The repertoire holds roughly 170,000 clones, with about 12% as singletons.

The sample taken for sequencing was central memory CD4+ T cells from blood. The sequence was collected from a woman between 18 and 30 years old in good health. J is TRBJ2-1 and V is TRBV6-5; 7 nucleotides match TRBD1. The CDR3 nucleotides are TGTGCCAGCAGAAGACAGGGCAGGGAGCAGTTCTTC. This codes for CASRRQGREQFF.